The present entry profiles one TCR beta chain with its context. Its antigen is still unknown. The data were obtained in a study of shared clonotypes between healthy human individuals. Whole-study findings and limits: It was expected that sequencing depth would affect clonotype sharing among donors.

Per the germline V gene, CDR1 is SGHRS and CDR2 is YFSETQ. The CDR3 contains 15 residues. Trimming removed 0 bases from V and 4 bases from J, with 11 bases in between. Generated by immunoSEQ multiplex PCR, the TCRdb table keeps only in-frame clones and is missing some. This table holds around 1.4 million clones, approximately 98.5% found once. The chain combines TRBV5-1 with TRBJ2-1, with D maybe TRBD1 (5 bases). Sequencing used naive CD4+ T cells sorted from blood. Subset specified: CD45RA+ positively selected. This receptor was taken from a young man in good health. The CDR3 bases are TGCGCCAGCAGCTTGGGGCAGGGTACGTACAATGAGCAGTTCTTC. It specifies CASSLGQGTYNEQFF.